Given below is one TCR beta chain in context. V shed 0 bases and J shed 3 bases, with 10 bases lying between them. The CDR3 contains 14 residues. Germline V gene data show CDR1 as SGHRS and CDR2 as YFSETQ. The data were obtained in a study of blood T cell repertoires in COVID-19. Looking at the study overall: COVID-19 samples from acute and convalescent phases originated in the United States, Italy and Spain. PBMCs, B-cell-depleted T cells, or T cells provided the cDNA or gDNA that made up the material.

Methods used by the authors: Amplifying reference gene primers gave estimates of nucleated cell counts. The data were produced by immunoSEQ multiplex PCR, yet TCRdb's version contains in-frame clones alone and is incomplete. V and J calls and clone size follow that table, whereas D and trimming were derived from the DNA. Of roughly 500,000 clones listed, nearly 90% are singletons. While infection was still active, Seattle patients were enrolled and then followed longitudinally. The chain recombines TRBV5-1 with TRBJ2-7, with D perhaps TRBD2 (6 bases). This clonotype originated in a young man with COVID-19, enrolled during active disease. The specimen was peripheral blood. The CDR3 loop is CASSLVGDFYEQYF. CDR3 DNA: TGCGCCAGCAGCTTGGTTGGGGACTTCTACGAGCAGTACTTC.